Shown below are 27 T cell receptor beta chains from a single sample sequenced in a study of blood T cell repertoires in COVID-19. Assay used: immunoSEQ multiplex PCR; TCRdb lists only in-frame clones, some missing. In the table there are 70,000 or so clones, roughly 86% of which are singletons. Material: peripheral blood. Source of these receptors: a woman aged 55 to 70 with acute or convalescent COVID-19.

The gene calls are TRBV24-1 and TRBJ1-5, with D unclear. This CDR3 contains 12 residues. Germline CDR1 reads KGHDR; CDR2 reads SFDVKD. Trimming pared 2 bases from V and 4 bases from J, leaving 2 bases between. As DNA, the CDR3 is TGTGCCACCAGTGATTCGAATCAGCCCCAGCATTTT. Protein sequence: CATSDSNQPQHF.

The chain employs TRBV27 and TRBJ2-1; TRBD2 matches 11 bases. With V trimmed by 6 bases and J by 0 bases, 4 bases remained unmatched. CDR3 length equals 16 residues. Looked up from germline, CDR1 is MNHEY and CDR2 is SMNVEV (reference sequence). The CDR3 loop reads CASSRLAGSSYNEQFF. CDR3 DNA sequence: TGTGCCAGCAGCCGACTAGCGGGGAGCTCCTACAATGAGCAGTTCTTC.

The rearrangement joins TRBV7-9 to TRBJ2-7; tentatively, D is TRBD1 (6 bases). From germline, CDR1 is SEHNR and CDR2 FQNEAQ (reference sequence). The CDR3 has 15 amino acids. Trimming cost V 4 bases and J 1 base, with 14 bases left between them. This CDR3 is CASSSPTGRSYEQYF. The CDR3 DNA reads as TGTGCCAGCAGCTCACCGACAGGCCGATCCTACGAGCAGTACTTC.

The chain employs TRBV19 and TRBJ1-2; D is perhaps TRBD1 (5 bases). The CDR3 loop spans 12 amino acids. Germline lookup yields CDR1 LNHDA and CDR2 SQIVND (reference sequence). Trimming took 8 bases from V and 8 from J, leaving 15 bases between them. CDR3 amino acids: CASSGGVGGYTF. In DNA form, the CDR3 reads TGTGCCAGTTCGGGGGGAGTGGGCGGCTACACCTTC.

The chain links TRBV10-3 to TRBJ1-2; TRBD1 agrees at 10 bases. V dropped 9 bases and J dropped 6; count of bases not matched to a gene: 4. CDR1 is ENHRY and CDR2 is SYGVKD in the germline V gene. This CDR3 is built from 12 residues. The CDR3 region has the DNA TGTGCCATGGGACAGGGGAAGAATGGCTACACCTTC. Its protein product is CAMGQGKNGYTF.

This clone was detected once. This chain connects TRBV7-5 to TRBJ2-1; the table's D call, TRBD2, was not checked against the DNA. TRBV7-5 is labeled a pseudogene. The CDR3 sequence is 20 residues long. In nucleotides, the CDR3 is TGTGCCAGAAGCTTATCTATGTGGGCTAGCGGGGGATTCTCCTACAATGAGCAGTTCTTC. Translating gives CARSLSMWASGGFSYNEQFF.

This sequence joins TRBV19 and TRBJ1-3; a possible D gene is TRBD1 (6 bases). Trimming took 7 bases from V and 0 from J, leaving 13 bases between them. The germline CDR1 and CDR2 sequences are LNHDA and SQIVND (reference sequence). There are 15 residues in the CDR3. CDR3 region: CASIPDSRSGNTIYF. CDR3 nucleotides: TGTGCCAGTATCCCGGACAGCCGCTCTGGAAACACCATATATTTT.

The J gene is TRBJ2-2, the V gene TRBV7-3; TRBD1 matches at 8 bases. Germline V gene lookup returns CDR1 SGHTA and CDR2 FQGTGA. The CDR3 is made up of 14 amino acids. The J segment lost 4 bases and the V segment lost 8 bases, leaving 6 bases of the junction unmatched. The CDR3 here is CASGLTGVTGELFF. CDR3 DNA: TGTGCCAGCGGGCTGACAGGGGTCACCGGGGAGCTGTTTTTT.

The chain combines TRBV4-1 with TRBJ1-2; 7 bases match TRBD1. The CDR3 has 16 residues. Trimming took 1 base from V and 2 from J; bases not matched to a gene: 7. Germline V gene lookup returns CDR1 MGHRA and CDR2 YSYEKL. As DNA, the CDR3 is TGCGCCAGCAGCCAAGTCTCGACAGGGATCAACTATGGCTACACCTTC. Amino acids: CASSQVSTGINYGYTF.

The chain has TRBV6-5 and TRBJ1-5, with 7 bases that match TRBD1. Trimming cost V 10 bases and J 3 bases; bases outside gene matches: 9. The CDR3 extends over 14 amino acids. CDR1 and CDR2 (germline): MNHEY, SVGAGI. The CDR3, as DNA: TGTGCCACCGCAACCGGACAGGTCAATCAGCCCCAGCATTTT. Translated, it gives CATATGQVNQPQHF.

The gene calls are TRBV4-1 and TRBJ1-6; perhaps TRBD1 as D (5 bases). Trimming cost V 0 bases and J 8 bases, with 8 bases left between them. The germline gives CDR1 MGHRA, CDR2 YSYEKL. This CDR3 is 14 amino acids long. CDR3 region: CASSQDQGYSPLHF. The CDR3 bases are TGCGCCAGCAGCCAAGATCAGGGTTATTCACCCCTCCACTTT.

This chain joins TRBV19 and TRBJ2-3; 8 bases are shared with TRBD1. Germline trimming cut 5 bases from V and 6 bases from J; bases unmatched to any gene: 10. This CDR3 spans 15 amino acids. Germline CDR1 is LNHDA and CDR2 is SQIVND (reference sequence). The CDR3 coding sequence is TGTGCCAGTAGTCCTCAGACAGGGGAGGTGGATACGCAGTATTTT. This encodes CASSPQTGEVDTQYF.

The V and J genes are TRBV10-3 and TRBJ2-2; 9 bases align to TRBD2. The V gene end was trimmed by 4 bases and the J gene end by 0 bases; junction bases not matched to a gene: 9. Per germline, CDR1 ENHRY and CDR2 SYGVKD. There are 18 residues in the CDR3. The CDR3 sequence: CAISAKAGGRANTGELFF. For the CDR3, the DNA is TGTGCCATCAGTGCTAAAGCGGGGGGACGCGCGAACACCGGGGAGCTGTTTTTT.

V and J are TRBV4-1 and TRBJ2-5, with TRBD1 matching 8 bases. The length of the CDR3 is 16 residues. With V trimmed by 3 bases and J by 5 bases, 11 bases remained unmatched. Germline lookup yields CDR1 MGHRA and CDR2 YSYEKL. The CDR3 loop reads CASSQDRVSGAETQYF. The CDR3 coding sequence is TGCGCCAGCAGCCAGGACAGGGTAAGCGGTGCGGAGACCCAGTACTTC.

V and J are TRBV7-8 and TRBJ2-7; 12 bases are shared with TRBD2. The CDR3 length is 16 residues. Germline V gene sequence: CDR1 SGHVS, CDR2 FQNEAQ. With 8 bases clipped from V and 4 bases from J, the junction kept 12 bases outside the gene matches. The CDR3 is CASDPLAGGSVYEQYF. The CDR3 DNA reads TGTGCCAGCGATCCCCTAGCGGGGGGGTCGGTATACGAGCAGTACTTC.

The CDR3 coding sequence is TGTGCCAGCAGTTACTCGGGACAGGTCAATTCACCCCTCCACTTT. This encodes CASSYSGQVNSPLHF. The rearrangement joins TRBV6-5 to TRBJ1-6; 8 bases are shared with TRBD1. The ends lost 0 bases at V and 7 bases at J; junction bases unmatched: 2. CDR1 is MNHEY and CDR2 is SVGAGI in the germline V gene. The CDR3 is 15 amino acids.

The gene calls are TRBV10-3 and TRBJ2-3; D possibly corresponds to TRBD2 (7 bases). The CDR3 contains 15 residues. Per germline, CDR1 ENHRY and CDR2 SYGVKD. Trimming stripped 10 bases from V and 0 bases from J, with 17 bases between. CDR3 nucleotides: TGTGCCACAGGGGCCCTAGCGGCTAGCACAGATACGCAGTATTTT. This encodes CATGALAASTDTQYF.

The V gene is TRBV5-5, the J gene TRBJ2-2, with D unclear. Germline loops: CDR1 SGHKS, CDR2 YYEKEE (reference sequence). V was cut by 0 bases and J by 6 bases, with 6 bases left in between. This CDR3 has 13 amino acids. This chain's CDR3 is CASSLGVPGELFF. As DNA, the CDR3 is TGTGCCAGCAGCTTGGGCGTCCCCGGGGAGCTGTTTTTT.

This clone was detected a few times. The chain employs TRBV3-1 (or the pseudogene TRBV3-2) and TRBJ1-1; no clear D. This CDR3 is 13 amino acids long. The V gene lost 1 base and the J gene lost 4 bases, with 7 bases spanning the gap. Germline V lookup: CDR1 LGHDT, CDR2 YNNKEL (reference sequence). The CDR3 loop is CASSQAEGTEAFF. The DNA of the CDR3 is TGTGCCAGCAGCCAAGCGGAGGGCACTGAAGCTTTCTTT.

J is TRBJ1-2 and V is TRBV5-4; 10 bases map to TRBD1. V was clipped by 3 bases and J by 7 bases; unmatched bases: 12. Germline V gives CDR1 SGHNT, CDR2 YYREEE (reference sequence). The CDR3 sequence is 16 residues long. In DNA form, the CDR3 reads TGTGCCAGCAGCTCTGCCTCGACAGGGGGCACAGGTGGCTACACCTTC. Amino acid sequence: CASSSASTGGTGGYTF.

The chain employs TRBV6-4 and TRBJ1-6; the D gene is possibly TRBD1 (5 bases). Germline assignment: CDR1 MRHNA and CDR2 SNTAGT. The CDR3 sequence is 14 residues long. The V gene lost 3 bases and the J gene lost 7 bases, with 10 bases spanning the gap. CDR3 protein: CASSESGSNSPLHF. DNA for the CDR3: TGTGCCAGCAGTGAGTCAGGGTCCAATTCACCCCTCCACTTT.

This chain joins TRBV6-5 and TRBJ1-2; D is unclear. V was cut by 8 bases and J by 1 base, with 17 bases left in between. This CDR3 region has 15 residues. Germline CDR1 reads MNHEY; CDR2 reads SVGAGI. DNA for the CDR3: TGTGCCAGCGGTAACCGAGACACCATTAACTATGGCTACACCTTC. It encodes CASGNRDTINYGYTF.

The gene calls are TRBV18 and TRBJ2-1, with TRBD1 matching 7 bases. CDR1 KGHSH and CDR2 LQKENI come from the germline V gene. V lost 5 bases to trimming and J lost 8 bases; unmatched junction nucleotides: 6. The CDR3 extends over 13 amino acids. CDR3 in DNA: TGTGCCAGCTCAAAGACAGGGTTCGATGAGCAGTTCTTC. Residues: CASSKTGFDEQFF.

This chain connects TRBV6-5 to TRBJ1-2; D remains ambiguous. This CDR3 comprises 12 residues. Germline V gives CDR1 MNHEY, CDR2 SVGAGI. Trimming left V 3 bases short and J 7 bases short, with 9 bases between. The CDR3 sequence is CASSYDTVGYTF. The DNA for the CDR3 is TGTGCCAGCAGTTATGACACGGTTGGCTACACCTTC.

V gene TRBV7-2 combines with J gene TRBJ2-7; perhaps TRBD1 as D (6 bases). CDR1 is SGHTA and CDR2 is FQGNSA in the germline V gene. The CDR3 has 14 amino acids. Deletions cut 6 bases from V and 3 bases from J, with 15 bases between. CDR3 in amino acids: CASSPDRSYYEQYF. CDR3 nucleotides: TGTGCCAGCAGTCCTGACAGGAGCTACTACGAGCAGTACTTC.

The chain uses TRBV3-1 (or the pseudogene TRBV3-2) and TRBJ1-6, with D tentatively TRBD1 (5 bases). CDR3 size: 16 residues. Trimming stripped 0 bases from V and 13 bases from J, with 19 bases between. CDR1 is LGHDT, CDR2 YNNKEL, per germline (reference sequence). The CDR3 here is CASSQDSAGQGTPLHF. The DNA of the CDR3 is TGTGCCAGCAGCCAAGATTCGGCGGGGCAGGGTACTCCCCTCCACTTT.

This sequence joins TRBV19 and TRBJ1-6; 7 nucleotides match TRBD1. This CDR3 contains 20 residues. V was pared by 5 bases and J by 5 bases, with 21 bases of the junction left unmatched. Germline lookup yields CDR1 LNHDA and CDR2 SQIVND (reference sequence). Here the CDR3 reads CASSFNPSKRGPGHNSPLHF. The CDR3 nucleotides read TGTGCCAGTAGTTTCAATCCCTCCAAGAGGGGGCCTGGCCATAATTCACCCCTCCACTTT.